This TCR beta chain was recorded in a study of persistence of HIV-infected CD4 T cells. As for the study in general: Donors had been on suppressive ART for a median of around 8 years. Notes on the study in general: Antigen-responding cells were enriched for degenerate expanded CDR3beta sequences. TCRbeta richness was lower in CMV- and Gag-responding cells than in anti-CD3/anti-CD28-responding cells.

This nonspecific control used anti-CD3/anti-CD28 bead stimulation of CD4+ T cells. Sorting of responding CD4+ T cells relied on upregulated CD40 ligand together with CD69. An approximately 19-hour stimulation of CD8-depleted PBMCs used anti-CD28/CD49d costimulation, CD40-blocking antibody and enfuvirtide. The CDR3 is made up of 15 amino acids. Trimming removed 0 bases at V and 0 bases at J, with 9 bases between. Germline loops: CDR1 SGDLS, CDR2 YYNGEE. With regard to this clone: Its antigen is not known.

This was the immunoSEQ version 4 assay in survey mode. The data were produced by immunoSEQ multiplex PCR, yet TCRdb's version contains in-frame clones alone and is incomplete. The repertoire holds roughly 43,000 clones, with 89% as singletons. The clonotype comes from an adult man with HIV who was CMV-seropositive. The gene calls are TRBV9 and TRBJ1-1; the D gene is possibly TRBD1 (6 bases). The sample consisted of CD4+ T cells sorted from PBMCs after approximately 20-hour stimulation, taken from a patient who received antiretroviral therapy. CDR3 residues: CASSVVRDMNTEAFF. CDR3 bases: TGTGCCAGCAGCGTAGTTCGGGACATGAACACTGAAGCTTTCTTT.